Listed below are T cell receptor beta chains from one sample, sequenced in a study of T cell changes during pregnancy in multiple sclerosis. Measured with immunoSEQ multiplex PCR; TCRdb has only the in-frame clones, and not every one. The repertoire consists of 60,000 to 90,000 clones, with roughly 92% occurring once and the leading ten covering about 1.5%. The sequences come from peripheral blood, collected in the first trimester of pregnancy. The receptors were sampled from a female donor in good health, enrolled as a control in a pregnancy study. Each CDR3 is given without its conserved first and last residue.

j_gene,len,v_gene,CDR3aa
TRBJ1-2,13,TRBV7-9,ASSFSVPETGGIT
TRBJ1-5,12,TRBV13,ASSSSNSNQPQH
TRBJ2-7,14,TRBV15,ATSRDFAGRNFEQY
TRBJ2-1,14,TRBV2,ASSELGGTSGVEQF
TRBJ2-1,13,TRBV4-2,ASSQTGSSYNEQF
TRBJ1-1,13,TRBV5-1,ASSTRQGGNSEAF
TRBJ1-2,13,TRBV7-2,ASSQPWEGRYGYT
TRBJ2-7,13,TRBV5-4,ASSRGLESSYEQY
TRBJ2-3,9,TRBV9,ASSAGDRQY
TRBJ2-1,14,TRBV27,ASSNYLSGRGNEQF
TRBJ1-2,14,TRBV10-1,ASKTTARDRVLGYT
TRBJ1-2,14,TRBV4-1,ASSQDRDRGNYGYT
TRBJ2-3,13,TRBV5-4,ASSFSTAGQDTQY
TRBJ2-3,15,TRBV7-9,ASLLPGMGGPGDTQY
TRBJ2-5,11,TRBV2,ASSPSGSETQY
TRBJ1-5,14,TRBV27,ASSSRGGFSNQPQH
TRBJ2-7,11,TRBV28,ASRRGAQYEQY
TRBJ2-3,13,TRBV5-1,ASSPLAGATDTQY
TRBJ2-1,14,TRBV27,ASRLLLAGGGNEQF
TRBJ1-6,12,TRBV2,ASAGGAYNSPLH
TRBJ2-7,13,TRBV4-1,ASSQLAGARFVQY
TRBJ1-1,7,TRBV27,ASSPGAF
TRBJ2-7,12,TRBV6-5,ASSAGTGTYEQY
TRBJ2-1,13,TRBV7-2,ASSYAEGSYNEQF
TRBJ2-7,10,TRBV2,ASRTGGPEQY
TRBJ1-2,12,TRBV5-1,ASSFDRGDDGYT
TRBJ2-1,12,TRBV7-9,ASSPLAAYNEQF
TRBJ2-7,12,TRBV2,ASSDAGLSYEQY
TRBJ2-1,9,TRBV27,ASSFGNEQF
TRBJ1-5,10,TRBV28,ASREGGQPQH
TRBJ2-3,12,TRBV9,ASSADRGTDTQY
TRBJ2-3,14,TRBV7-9,ASSSLREGLTDTQY
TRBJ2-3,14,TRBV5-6,ASSLGLSSGRDTQY
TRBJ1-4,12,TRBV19,ASSSGLRGEKLF
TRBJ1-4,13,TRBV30,AWSVFFREDEKLF
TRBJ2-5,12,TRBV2,ASSGTAIQETQY
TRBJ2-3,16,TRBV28,ASSFSSARRGPGDTQY
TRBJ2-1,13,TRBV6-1,ASSERRRGDNEQF
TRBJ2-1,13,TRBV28,ASLSRAGLKVEQF
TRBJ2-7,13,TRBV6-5,ASSKTGNQAYEQY
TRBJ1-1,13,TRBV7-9,ASSFQTGKNTEAF
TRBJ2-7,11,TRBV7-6,ASSLDRVGEQY
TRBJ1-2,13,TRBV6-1,ASRDSLGTGSGYT
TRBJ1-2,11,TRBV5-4,ASSLVEVSGYT
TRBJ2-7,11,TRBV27,ASSTRQSHEQY